This entry lists 10 T cell receptor beta chains sequenced from one sample in a study of cytomegalovirus exposure and HLA in healthy donors. The PCR ran on 60 Vbeta and 13 Jbeta primers. Profiled with immunoSEQ multiplex PCR; TCRdb holds only in-frame clones, not every one. This sample contains more than 100,000 clones. The sequencing input was PBMCs. All receptors come from a man younger than 35 in good health and CMV-seronegative.

This sequence joins TRBV5-1 and TRBJ2-1, with D tentatively TRBD2 (6 bases). The CDR3 contains 13 residues. The V end was cut by 2 bases, the J end by 9 bases, with 12 bases between. Germline loops: CDR1 SGHRS, CDR2 YFSETQ. CDR3 in amino acids: CASSLRLEGEQFF. CDR3 DNA: TGCGCCAGCAGCTTACGACTAGAGGGTGAGCAGTTCTTC.

The CDR3 region is CASSPDRAFYNEQFF. DNA of the CDR3: TGTGCCAGCAGTCCCGACAGAGCTTTCTACAATGAGCAGTTCTTC. The chain joins TRBV6-5 to TRBJ2-1; D might be TRBD1 (5 bases). CDR3 length: 15 residues. Germline-derived CDR1 and CDR2 are MNHEY and SVGAGI. V was cut by 5 bases and J by 3 bases, with 14 bases left in between.

This chain links TRBV5-1 with TRBJ2-7; D call uncertain. CDR3 size: 14 residues. With 0 bases removed from V and 6 bases from J, the gap between germline ends came to 13 bases. Germline loops: CDR1 SGHRS, CDR2 YFSETQ. CDR3 nucleotides: TGCGCCAGCAGCTTGGGTCCCGTAGAAATCGAGCAGTACTTC. Protein product: CASSLGPVEIEQYF.

The chain uses TRBV28 and TRBJ1-1, with D hard to call. The germline CDR1 and CDR2 sequences are MDHEN and SYDVKM. The CDR3 consists of 13 residues. Deletions cut 2 bases from V and 3 bases from J, with 7 bases between. The CDR3 bases are TGTGCCAGCAGTTTAGAACGGGACACTGAAGCTTTCTTT. Translation: CASSLERDTEAFF.

This chain joins TRBV6-5 and TRBJ2-7; D possibly corresponds to TRBD1 (5 bases). CDR1 MNHEY and CDR2 SVGAGI come from the germline V gene. Trimming left V 8 bases short and J 3 bases short, with 17 bases between. The length of the CDR3 is 14 residues. CDR3 DNA: TGTGCCAGCGCAGTAGACAGTTTTGTCTACGAGCAGTACTTC. Translating gives CASAVDSFVYEQYF.

The CDR3 region is CASSLVKVAISGANVLTF. Here the CDR3 DNA reads TGTGCCAGCAGCTTAGTTAAGGTAGCAATCTCTGGGGCCAACGTCCTGACTTTC. The gene calls are TRBV7-2 and TRBJ2-6; the D is unclear. There are 18 residues in the CDR3. Germline V gene lookup returns CDR1 SGHTA and CDR2 FQGNSA. Trimming removed 1 base from V and 0 bases from J, with 13 bases in between.

The chain recombines TRBV4-1 with TRBJ2-5; 12 bases fit TRBD2. The assigned J gene may be wrong: the sequence end matches TRBJ2-7 better. Germline values: CDR1 MGHRA, CDR2 YSYEKL. This CDR3 contains 14 residues. As DNA, the CDR3 is TGCGCCAGCAGCCAAAGGACTAGCGGGAACGAGCAGTACTTC. Its translation is CASSQRTSGNEQYF.

This chain joins TRBV2 and TRBJ2-2; possible D gene TRBD2, 5 bases. The germline V gene encodes CDR1 SNHLY and CDR2 FYNNEI. The CDR3 contains 15 residues. V lost 10 bases to trimming and J lost 0 bases, with 15 bases between them. The CDR3 sequence is CATKLGSTNTGELFF. Written as DNA, the CDR3 is TGTGCCACCAAACTAGGAAGTACGAACACCGGGGAGCTGTTTTTT. The full variable domain, completed using reference TRBV2 and TRBJ2-2, is EPEVTQTPSHQVTQMGQEVILRCVPISNHLYFYWYRQILGQKVEFLVSFYNNEISEKSEIFDDQFSVERPDGSNFTLKIRSTKLEDSAMYFCATKLGSTNTGELFFGEGSRLTVL.

This rearrangement joins TRBV15 to TRBJ2-5; 8 nucleotides match TRBD1. The V gene's germline CDR1 is LNHNV and CDR2 YYDKDF (reference sequence). V dropped 3 bases and J dropped 7; count of bases not matched to a gene: 4. The CDR3 covers 13 residues. In nucleotides, the CDR3 is TGTGCCACCAGCAGTGACAGGGGTGGGACCCAGTACTTC. Protein sequence: CATSSDRGGTQYF.

This chain links TRBV9 with TRBJ2-1; 10 bases are a match to TRBD2. The CDR3 runs to 16 residues. After removal of 3 bases from V and 9 bases from J, the junction contained 12 bases not matched to a gene. Germline CDR1 is SGDLS and CDR2 is YYNGEE. CDR3 sequence (DNA): TGTGCCAGCAGCGCCTTAGCGGGGGGCAGGGGGGGTGAGCAGTTCTTC. It is translated as CASSALAGGRGGEQFF.